The T cell receptor (beta chain) described here comes from a study of glioma-infiltrating T cells after dendritic cell vaccination. Looking at the study overall: Monocyte-derived dendritic cells, cultured six to seven days with IL-4 and GM-CSF, were pulsed with autologous tumor lysate.

The time point denotes: after dendritic cell vaccination, including at tumor progression/relapse. Only patients with spare fresh-frozen tumor and over two years of follow-up were included. The PCR used 60 V beta and 13 J beta primers. Libraries were prepared by immunoSEQ multiplex PCR; TCRdb keeps only in-frame clonotypes and omits some of them. Of under 75,000 clones in the sample, about 84% were seen once. This CDR3 is built from 15 residues. Germline V lookup: CDR1 SGHTA, CDR2 FQGNSA. V was shortened by 2 bases and J by 8 bases, with 18 bases between the two germline ends. The genes are TRBV7-2 and TRBJ1-2; the D gene is possibly TRBD1 (6 bases). This specimen consisted of blood, obtained after dendritic cell vaccination. This TCR came from a human donor with glioblastoma. CDR3 region: CASSLSARGREGYTF. The CDR3 DNA sequence: TGTGCCAGCAGCTTATCGGCCAGGGGAAGGGAAGGCTACACCTTC.